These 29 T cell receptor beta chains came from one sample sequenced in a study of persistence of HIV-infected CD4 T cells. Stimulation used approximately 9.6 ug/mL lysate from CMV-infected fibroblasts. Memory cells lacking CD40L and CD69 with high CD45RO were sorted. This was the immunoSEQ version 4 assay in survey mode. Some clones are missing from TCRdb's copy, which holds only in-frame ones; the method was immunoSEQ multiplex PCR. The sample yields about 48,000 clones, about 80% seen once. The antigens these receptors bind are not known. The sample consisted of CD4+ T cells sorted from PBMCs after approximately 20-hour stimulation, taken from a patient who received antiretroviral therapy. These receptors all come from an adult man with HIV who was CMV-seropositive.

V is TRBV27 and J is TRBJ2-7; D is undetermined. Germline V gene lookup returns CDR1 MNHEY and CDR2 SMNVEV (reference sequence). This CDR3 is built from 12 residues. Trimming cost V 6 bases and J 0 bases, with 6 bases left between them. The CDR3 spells CASRKHSYEQYF. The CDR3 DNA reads TGTGCCAGCAGAAAGCACTCCTACGAGCAGTACTTC.

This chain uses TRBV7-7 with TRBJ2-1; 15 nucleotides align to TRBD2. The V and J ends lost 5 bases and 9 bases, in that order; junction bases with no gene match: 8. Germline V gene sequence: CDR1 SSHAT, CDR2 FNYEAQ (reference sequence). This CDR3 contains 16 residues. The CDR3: CASSPQPGLAGGEQFF. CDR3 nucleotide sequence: TGTGCCAGCAGCCCTCAGCCGGGACTAGCGGGAGGTGAGCAGTTCTTC.

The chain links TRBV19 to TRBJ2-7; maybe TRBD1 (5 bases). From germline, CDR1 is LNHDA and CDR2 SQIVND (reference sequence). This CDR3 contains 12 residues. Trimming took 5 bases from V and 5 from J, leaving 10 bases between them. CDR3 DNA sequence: TGTGCCAGTAGTGACCAGGGCAACGAGCAGTACTTC. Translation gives CASSDQGNEQYF.

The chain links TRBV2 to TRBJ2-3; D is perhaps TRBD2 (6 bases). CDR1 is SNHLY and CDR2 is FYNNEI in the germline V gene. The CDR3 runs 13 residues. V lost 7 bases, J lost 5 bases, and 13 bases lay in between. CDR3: CASMLTRRDTQYF. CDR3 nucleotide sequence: TGTGCCAGCATGTTGACTAGGCGAGATACGCAGTATTTT. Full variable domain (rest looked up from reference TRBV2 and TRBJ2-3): EPEVTQTPSHQVTQMGQEVILRCVPISNHLYFYWYRQILGQKVEFLVSFYNNEISEKSEIFDDQFSVERPDGSNFTLKIRSTKLEDSAMYFCASMLTRRDTQYFGPGTRLTVL.

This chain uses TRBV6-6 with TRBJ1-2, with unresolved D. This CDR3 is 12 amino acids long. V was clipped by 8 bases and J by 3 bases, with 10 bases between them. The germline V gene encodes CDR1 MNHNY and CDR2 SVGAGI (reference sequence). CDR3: CASGMGDYGYTF. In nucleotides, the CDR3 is TGTGCCAGCGGAATGGGCGACTATGGCTACACCTTC.

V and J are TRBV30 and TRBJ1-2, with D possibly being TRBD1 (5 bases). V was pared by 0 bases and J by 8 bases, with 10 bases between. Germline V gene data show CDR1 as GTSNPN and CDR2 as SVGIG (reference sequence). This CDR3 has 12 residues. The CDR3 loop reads CAWSVQGLGYTF. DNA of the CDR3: TGTGCCTGGAGTGTCCAGGGATTAGGCTACACCTTC.

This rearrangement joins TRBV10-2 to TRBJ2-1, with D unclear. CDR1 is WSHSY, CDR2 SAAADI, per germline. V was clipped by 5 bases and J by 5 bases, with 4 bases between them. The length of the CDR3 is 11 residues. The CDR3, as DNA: TGCGCCAGCAGTAACCACAATGAGCAGTTCTTC. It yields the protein CASSNHNEQFF.

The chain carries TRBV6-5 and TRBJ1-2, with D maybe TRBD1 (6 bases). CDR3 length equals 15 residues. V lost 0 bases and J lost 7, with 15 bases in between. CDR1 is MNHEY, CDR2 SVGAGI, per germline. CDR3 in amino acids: CASSYSFSGGGGYTF. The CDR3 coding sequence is TGTGCCAGCAGTTACTCGTTCTCCGGGGGCGGTGGCTACACCTTC.

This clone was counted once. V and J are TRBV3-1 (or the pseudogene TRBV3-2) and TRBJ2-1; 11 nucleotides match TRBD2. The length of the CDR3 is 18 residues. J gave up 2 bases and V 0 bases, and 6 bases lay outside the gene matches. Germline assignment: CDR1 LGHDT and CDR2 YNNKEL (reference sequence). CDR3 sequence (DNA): TGTGCCAGCAGCCAAGATACTAGCGGGAGAAAGGCCTACAATGAGCAGTTCTTC. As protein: CASSQDTSGRKAYNEQFF.

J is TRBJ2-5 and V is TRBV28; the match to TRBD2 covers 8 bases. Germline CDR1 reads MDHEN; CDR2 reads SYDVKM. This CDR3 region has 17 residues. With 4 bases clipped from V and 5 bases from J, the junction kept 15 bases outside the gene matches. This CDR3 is CASSSPSGRAGSETQYF. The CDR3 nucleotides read TGTGCCAGCAGTTCCCCTTCCGGGAGGGCCGGGTCGGAGACCCAGTACTTC.

In DNA, the CDR3 is TGTGCCAGCTCACTAGGACTAGCGGGAGGCCTCTACTCCTACGAGCAGTACTTC. It codes for CASSLGLAGGLYSYEQYF. The rearrangement links TRBV18 to TRBJ2-7; TRBD2 agrees at 14 bases. The ends lost 4 bases at V and 0 bases at J; junction bases unmatched: 8. CDR1 and CDR2 (germline): KGHSH, LQKENI. This CDR3 is built from 18 residues.

As DNA, the CDR3 is TGTGCCAGCAATCCCCCAACAGGGAGGGATGGCTACACCTTC. This encodes CASNPPTGRDGYTF. V usage is TRBV28 and J usage is TRBJ1-2; possibly TRBD1 for D (6 bases). Germline values: CDR1 MDHEN, CDR2 SYDVKM. V was shortened by 7 bases and J by 6 bases, with 18 bases between the two germline ends. CDR3 length: 14 residues.

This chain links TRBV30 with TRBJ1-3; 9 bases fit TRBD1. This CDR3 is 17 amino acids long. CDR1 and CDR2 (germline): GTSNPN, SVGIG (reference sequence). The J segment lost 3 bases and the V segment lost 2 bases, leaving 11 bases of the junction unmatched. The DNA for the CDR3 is TGTGCCTGGAGTCCCCTGGGGACAGGGTTGAGTGGAAACACCATATATTTT. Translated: CAWSPLGTGLSGNTIYF. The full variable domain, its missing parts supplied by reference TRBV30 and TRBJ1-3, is SQTIHQWPATLVQPVGSPLSLECTVEGTSNPNLYWYRQAAGRGLQLLFYSVGIGQISSEVPQNLSASRPQDRQFILSSKKLLLSDSGFYLCAWSPLGTGLSGNTIYFGEGSWLTVV.

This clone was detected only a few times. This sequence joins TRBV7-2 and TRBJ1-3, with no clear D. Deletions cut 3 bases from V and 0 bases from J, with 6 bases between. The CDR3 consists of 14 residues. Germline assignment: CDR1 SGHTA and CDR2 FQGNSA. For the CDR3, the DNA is TGTGCCAGCAGCTTGGACTACTCTGGAAACACCATATATTTT. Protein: CASSLDYSGNTIYF.

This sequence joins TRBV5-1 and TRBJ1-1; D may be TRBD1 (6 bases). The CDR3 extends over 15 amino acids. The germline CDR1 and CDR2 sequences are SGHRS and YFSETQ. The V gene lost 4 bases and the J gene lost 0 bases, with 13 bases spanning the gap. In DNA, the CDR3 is TGCGCCAGCAGCCCACAAACAGGGCTGAACACTGAAGCTTTCTTT. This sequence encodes CASSPQTGLNTEAFF.

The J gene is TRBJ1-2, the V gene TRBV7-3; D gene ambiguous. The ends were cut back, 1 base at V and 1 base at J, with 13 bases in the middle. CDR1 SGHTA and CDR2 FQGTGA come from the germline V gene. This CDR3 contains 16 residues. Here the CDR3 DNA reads TGTGCCAGCAGCTTAAATGGTGCCGGGGATAACTATGGCTACACCTTC. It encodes CASSLNGAGDNYGYTF.

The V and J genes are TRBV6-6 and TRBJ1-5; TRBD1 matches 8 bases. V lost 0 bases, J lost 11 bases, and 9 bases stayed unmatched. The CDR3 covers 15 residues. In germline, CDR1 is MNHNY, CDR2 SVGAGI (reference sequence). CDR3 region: CASSYSSQGAGTQHF. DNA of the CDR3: TGTGCCAGCAGTTACTCGAGCCAGGGGGCAGGGACCCAGCATTTT.

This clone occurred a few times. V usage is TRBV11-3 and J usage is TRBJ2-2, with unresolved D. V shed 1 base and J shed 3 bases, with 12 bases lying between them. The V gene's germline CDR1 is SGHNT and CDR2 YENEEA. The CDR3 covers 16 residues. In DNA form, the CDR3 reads TGTGCCAGCAGCTTAGGAGCAGCCCAGGACACCGGGGAGCTGTTTTTT. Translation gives CASSLGAAQDTGELFF.

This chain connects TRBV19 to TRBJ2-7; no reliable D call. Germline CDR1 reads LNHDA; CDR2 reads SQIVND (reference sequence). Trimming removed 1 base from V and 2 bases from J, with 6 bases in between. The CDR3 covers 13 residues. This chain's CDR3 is CASSIAGTYEQYF. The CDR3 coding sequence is TGTGCCAGTAGTATAGCTGGGACCTACGAGCAGTACTTC.

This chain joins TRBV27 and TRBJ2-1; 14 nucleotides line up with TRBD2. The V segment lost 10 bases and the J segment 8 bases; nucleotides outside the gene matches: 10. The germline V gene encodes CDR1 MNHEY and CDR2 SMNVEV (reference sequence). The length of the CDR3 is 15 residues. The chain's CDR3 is CAISTPGLAGDEQFF. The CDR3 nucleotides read TGTGCCATCTCAACACCGGGACTAGCGGGGGATGAGCAGTTCTTC.

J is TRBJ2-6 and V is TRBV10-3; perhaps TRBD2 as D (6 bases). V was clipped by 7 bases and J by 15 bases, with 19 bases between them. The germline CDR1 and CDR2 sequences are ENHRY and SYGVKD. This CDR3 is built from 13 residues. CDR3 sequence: CAITQEGPTALTF. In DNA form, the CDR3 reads TGTGCCATCACCCAGGAGGGCCCCACCGCCCTGACTTTC.

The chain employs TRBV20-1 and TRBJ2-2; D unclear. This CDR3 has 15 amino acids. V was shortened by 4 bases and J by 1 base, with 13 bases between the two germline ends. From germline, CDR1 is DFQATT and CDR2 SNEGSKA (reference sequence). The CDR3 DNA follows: TGCAGTGCTAATGAGTTCAGGAGGAACACCGGGGAGCTGTTTTTT. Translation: CSANEFRRNTGELFF.

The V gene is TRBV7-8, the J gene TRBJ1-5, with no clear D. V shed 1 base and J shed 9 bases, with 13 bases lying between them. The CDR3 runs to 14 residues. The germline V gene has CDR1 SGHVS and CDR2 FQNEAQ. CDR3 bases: TGTGCCAGCAGCTTAGAAGGTACCGGCCGGCCCCAGCATTTT. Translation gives CASSLEGTGRPQHF.

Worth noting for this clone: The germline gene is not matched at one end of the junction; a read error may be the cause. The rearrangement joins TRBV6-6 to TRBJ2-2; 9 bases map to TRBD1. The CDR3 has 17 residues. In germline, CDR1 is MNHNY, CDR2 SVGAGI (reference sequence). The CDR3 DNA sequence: TGTGCCAACAGTCCGGGACAGGGCCTTACGAACACCGGGGAGCTGTTTTTT. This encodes CANSPGQGLTNTGELFF.

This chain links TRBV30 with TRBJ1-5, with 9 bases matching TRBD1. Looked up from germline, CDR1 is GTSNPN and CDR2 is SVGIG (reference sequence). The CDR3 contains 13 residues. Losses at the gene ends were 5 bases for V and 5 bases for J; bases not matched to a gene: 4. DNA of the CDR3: TGTGCCTGGGGGGACAGGGCCGATCAGCCCCAGCATTTT. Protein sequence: CAWGDRADQPQHF.

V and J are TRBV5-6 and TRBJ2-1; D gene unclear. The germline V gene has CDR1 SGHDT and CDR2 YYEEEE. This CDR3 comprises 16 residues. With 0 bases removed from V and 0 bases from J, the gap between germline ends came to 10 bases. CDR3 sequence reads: CASSLGRVSSYNEQFF. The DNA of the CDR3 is TGTGCCAGCAGCTTGGGACGGGTTAGCTCCTACAATGAGCAGTTCTTC.

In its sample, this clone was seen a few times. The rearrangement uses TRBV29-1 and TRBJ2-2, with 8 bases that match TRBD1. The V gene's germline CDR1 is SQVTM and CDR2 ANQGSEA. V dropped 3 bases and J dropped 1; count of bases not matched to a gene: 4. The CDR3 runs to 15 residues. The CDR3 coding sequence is TGCAGCGTTGATGGGGGGACAGGGAACACCGGGGAGCTGTTTTTT. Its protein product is CSVDGGTGNTGELFF.

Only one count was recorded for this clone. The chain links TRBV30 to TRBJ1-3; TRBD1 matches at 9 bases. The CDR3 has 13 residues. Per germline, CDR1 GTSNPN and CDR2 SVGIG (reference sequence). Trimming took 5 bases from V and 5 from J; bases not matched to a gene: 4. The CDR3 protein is CAWADRGRNTIYF. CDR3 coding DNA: TGTGCCTGGGCGGACAGGGGCCGAAACACCATATATTTT.

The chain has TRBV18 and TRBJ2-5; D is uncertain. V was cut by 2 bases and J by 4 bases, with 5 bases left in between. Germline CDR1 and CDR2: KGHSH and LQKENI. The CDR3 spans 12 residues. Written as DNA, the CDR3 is TGTGCCAGCTCACCAATTAGAGAGACCCAGTACTTC. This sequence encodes CASSPIRETQYF.